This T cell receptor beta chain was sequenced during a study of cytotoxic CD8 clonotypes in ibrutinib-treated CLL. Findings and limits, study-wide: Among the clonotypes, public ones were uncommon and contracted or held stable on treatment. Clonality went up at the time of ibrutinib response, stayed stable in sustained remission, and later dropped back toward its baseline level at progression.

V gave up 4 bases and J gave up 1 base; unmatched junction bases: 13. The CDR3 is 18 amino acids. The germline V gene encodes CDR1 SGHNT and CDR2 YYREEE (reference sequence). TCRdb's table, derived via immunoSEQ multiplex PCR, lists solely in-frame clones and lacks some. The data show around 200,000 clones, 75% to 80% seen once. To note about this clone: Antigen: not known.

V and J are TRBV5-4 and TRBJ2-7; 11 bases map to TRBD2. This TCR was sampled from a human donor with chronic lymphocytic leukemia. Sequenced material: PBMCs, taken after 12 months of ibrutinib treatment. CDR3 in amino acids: CASSQAGLAGGPSYEQYF. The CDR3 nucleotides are TGTGCCAGCAGCCAAGCAGGTCTAGCGGGGGGACCTTCCTACGAGCAGTACTTC.